This T cell receptor (beta chain) was observed in a study of CXCR3-negative and CXCR3-positive naive CD8 T cells. Via 5' RACE with UMI labels, TRB cDNA libraries were prepared. TCRdb reprocessed the 5' RACE reads, keeping one entry per CDR3 protein, no DNA. This sample's clone table lists over 35,000 distinct CDR3 sequences. Regarding the study as a whole: With surface CD5 comparable between naive subsets, TCR strength was estimated using properties derived from the TRB CDR3. Both naive subsets showed comparably high diversity, and memory CD8+ cells showed much lower diversity.

A word on this clonotype: Its antigen is not known.

Cells that were CD45RO-CCR7+CD27+CD95- constituted naive CD8+ T cells. Specimen: naive CXCR3- CD8+ T cells from blood. The subset: CD45RO-CCR7+CD27+CD95- naive CD8+ T cells lacking CXCR3 (TNR3-). This TCR derives from a human donor in good health. Some clones in this sample may be carry-over from other donors' samples.

Here the CDR3 reads CASSLGQGYYEQYF. The chain uses TRBV12-3 or TRBV12-4 and TRBJ2-7; the TCRdb D gene call, TRBD1, has no DNA to confirm it. The CDR3 has 14 amino acids.